This TCR beta chain is from a study of blood T cell repertoires in COVID-19. Study at large: The United States, Italy and Spain supplied acute and convalescent COVID-19 samples.

Authors' data handling: Amplifying reference gene primers gave estimates of nucleated cell counts. Only in-frame clones appear in the TCRdb table, and some are missing; sequencing was by immunoSEQ multiplex PCR. Clonal size and the V and J genes are those of that table, whereas D and trimming came from the DNA. This table holds more than 150,000 clones, roughly 76% found once. Per the germline V gene, CDR1 is MDHEN and CDR2 is SYDVKM. The V and J ends lost 4 bases and 5 bases respectively, with 12 bases between them. This CDR3 spans 14 amino acids. The Seattle patients, enrolled during active infection, were followed longitudinally.

This sequence originates from a woman older than 75 with COVID-19, enrolled during active disease. Sequencing input: peripheral blood. This rearrangement joins TRBV28 to TRBJ2-1, with a weak D call TRBD2 (5 bases). CDR3: CASSSISEDNEQFF. The CDR3 DNA reads TGTGCCAGCAGTTCGATCTCGGAGGACAATGAGCAGTTCTTC.